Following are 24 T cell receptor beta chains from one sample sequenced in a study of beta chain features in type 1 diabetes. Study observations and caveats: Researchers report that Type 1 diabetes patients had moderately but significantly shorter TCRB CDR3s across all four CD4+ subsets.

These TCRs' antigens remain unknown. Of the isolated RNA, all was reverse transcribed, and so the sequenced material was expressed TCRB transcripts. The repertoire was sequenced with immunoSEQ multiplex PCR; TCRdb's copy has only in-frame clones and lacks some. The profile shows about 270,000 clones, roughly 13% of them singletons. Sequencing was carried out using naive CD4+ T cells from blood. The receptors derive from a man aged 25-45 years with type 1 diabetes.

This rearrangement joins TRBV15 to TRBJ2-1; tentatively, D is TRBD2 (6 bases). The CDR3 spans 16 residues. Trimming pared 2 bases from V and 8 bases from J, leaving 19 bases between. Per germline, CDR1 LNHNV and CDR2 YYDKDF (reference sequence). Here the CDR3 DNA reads TGTGCCACCAGCAGATCCCCGGCGGGACGCCGGGATGAGCAGTTCTTC. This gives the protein CATSRSPAGRRDEQFF.

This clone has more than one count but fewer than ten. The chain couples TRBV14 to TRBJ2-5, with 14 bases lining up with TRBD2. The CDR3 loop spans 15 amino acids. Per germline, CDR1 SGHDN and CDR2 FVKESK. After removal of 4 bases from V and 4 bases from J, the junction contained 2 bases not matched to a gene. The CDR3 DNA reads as TGTGCCAGCAGCCTGGGACTAGCGGGAGTAGAGACCCAGTACTTC. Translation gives CASSLGLAGVETQYF.

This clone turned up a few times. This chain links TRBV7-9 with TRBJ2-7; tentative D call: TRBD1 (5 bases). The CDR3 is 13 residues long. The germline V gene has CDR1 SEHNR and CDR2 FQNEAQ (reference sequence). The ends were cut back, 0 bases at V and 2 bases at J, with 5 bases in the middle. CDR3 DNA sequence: TGTGCCAGCAGCTTAGCGGGGCCCTACGAGCAGTACTTC. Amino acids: CASSLAGPYEQYF.

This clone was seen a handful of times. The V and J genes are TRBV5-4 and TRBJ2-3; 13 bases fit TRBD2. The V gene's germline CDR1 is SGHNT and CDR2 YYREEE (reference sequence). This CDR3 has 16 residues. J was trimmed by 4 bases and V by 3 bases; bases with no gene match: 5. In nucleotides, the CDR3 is TGTGCCAGCAGCTCCGAGACTAGCGGGAGGTCAGATACGCAGTATTTT. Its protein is CASSSETSGRSDTQYF.

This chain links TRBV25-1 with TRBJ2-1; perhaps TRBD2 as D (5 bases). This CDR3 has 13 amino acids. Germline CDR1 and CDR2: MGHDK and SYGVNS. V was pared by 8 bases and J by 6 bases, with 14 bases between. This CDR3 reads CASLGGPSNEQFF. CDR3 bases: TGTGCCAGCCTTGGCGGGCCCAGCAATGAGCAGTTCTTC. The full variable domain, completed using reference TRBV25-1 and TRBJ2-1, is EADIYQTPRYLVIGTGKKITLECSQTMGHDKMYWYQQDPGMELHLIHYSYGVNSTEKGDLSSESTVSRIRTEHFPLTLESARPSHTSQYLCASLGGPSNEQFFGPGTRLTVL.

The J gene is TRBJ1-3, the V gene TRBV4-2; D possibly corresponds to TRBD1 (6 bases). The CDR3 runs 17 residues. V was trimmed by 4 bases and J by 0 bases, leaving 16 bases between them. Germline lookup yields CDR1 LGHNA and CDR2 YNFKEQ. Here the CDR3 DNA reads TGTGCCAGCAGCCCACTTAAGGGGGTTAACTCTGGAAACACCATATATTTT. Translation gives CASSPLKGVNSGNTIYF.

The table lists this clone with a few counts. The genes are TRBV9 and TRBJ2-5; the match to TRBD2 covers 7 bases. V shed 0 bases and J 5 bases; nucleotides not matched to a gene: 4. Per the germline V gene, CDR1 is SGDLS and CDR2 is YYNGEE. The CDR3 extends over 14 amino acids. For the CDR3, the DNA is TGTGCCAGCAGCGTAGTTGGTAGCGGGGAGACCCAGTACTTC. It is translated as CASSVVGSGETQYF.

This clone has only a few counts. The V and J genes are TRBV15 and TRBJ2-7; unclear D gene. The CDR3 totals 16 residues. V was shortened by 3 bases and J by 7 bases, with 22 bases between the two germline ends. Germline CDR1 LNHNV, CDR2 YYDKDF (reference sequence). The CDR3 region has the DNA TGTGCCACCAGCAGGAAACCCGTTACCACTCCATTGGAGCAGTACTTC. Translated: CATSRKPVTTPLEQYF. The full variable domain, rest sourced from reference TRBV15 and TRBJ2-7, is DAMVIQNPRYQVTQFGKPVTLSCSQTLNHNVMYWYQQKSSQAPKLLFHYYDKDFNNEADTPDNFQSRRPNTSFCFLDIRSPGLGDTAMYLCATSRKPVTTPLEQYFGPGTRLTVT.

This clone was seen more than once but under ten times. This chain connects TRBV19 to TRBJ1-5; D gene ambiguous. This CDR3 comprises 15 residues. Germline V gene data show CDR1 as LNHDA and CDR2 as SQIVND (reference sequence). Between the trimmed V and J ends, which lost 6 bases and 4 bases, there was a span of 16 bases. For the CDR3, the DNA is TGTGCCAGTAGGTACGGCGGGCAGACTAATCAGCCCCAGCATTTT. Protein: CASRYGGQTNQPQHF.

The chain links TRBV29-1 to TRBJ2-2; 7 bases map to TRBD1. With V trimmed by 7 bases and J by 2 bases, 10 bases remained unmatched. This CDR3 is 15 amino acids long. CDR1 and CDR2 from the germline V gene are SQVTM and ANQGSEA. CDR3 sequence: CSARGQQRNTGELFF. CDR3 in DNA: TGCAGCGCTAGGGGACAGCAAAGAAACACCGGGGAGCTGTTTTTT.

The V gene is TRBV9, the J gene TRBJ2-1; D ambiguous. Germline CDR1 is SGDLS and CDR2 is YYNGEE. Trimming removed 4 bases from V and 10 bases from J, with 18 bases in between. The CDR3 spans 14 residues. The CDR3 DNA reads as TGTGCCAGCAGCCTTAACCCAGCGAGCCTGGAGCAGTTCTTC. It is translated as CASSLNPASLEQFF.

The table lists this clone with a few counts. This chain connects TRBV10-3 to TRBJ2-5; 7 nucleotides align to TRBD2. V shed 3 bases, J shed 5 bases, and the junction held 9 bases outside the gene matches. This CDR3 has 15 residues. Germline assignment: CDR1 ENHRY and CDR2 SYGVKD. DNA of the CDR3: TGTGCCATCAGTGAATACGGGACTACTGGGGAGACCCAGTACTTC. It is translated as CAISEYGTTGETQYF.

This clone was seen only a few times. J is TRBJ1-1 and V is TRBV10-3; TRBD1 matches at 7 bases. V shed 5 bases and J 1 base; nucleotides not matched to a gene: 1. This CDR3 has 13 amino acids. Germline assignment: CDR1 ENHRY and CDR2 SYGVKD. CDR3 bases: TGTGCCATCAGTCGGACAGGGAACACTGAAGCTTTCTTT. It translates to CAISRTGNTEAFF.

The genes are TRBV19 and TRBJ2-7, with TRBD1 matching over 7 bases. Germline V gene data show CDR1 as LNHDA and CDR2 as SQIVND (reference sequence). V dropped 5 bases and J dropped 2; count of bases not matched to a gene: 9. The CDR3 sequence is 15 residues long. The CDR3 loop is CASSSRDSRTYEQYF. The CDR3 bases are TGTGCCAGTAGTTCCCGGGACAGTAGGACCTACGAGCAGTACTTC.

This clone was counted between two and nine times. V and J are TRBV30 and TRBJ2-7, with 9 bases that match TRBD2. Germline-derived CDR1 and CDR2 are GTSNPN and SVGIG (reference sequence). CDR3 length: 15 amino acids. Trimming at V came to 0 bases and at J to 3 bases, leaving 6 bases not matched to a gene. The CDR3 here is CAWSVPGLALYEQYF. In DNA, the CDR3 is TGTGCCTGGAGTGTACCGGGACTAGCACTCTACGAGCAGTACTTC.

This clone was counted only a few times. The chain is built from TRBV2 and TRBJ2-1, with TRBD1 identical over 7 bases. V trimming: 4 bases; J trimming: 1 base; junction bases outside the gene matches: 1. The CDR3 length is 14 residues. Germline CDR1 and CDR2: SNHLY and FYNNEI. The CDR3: CASSGDSSYNEQFF. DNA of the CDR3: TGTGCCAGCAGTGGGGACAGTTCCTACAATGAGCAGTTCTTC.

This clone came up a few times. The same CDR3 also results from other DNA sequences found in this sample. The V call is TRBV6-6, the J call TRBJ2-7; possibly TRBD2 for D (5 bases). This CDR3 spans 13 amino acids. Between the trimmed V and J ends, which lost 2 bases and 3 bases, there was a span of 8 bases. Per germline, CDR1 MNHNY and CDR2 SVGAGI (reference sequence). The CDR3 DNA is TGTGCCAGCAGTTACCGAGGAGGCTACGAGCAGTACTTC. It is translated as CASSYRGGYEQYF.

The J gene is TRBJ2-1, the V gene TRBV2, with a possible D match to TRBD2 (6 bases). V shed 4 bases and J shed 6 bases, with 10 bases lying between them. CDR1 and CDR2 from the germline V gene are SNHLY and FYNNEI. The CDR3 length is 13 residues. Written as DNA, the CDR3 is TGTGCCAGCAGTGCCGGGAGTGTCAATGAGCAGTTCTTC. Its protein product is CASSAGSVNEQFF.

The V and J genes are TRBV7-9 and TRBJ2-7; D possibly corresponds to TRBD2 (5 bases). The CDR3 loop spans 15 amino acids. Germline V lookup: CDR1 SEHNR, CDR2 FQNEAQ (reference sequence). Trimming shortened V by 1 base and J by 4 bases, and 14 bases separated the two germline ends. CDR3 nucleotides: TGTGCCAGCAGCTTAGAGGGTAGTCGGAGGTACGAGCAGTACTTC. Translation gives CASSLEGSRRYEQYF.

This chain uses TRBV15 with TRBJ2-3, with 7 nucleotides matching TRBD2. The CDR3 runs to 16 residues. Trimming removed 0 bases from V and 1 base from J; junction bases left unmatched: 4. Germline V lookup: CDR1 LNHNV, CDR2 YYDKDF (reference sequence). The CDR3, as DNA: TGTGCCACCAGCAGAGAAGTGGGAGGGGGCACAGATACGCAGTATTTT. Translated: CATSREVGGGTDTQYF.

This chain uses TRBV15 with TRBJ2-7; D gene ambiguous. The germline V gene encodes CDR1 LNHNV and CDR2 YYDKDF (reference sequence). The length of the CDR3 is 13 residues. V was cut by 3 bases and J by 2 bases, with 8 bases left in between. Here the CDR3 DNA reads TGTGCCACCAGCAGGCGTGAGCCCTACGAGCAGTACTTC. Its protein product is CATSRREPYEQYF.

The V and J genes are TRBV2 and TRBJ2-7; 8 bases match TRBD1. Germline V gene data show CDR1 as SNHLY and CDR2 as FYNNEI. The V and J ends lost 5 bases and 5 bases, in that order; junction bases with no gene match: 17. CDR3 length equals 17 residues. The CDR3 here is CASSRTPGGPSNHEQYF. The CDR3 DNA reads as TGTGCCAGCAGTAGAACGCCAGGGGGCCCATCAAACCACGAGCAGTACTTC.

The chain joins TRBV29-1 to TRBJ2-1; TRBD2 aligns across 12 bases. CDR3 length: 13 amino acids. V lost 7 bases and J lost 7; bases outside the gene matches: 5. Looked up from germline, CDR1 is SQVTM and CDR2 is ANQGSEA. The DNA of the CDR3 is TGCAGCGCGACTAGCGGGAGTTTGAATGAGCAGTTCTTC. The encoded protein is CSATSGSLNEQFF.

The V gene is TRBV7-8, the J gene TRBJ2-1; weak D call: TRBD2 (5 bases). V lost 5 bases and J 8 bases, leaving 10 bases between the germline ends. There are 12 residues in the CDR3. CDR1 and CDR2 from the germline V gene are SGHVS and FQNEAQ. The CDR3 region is CASSAPGDEQFF. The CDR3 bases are TGTGCCAGCAGCGCCCCCGGGGATGAGCAGTTCTTC.